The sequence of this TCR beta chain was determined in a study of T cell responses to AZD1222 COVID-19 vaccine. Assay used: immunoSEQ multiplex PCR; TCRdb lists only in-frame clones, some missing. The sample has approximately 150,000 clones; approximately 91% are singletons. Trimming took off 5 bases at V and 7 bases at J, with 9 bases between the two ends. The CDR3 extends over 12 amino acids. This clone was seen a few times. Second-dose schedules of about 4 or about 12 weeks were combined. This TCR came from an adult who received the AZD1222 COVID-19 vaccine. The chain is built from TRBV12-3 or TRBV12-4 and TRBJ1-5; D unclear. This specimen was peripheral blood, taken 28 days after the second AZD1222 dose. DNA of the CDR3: TGTGCCAGCAGTCAACAGAAACAGCCCCAGCATTTT. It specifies CASSQQKQPQHF.